This T cell receptor beta chain was obtained from a study of T-cell reconstitution after alpha-beta-depleted transplantation in children. This clonotype was observed a few times. Germline V gene data show CDR1 as LNHDA and CDR2 as SQIVND (reference sequence). The CDR3 consists of 16 residues. V shed 3 bases, J shed 5 bases, and the junction held 9 bases outside the gene matches. The TCRbeta library was prepared with unique molecular identifiers. TCRdb recomputed calls from the PCR reads with MiXCR, one row per CDR3 protein. Found here are a few hundred thousand distinct CDR3 sequences, about 17% of them singletons; the top ten hold roughly 3.3%.

The chain uses TRBV19 and TRBJ2-7; TRBD1 matches 11 bases. The receptor was derived from a human donor who donated a stem cell graft to a child with acute lymphoblastic leukemia. The source was PBMCs from the stem cell graft donor, collected from the stem cell graft. CDR3 sequence reads: CASSISGTGGVNEQYF. The CDR3 DNA reads TGTGCCAGTAGTATCTCCGGGACAGGGGGTGTCAACGAGCAGTACTTC. The full variable domain, its missing parts supplied by reference TRBV19 and TRBJ2-7, is DGGITQSPKYLFRKEGQNVTLSCEQNLNHDAMYWYRQDPGQGLRLIYYSQIVNDFQKGDIAEGYSVSREKKESFPLTVTSAQKNPTAFYLCASSISGTGGVNEQYFGPGTRLTVT.